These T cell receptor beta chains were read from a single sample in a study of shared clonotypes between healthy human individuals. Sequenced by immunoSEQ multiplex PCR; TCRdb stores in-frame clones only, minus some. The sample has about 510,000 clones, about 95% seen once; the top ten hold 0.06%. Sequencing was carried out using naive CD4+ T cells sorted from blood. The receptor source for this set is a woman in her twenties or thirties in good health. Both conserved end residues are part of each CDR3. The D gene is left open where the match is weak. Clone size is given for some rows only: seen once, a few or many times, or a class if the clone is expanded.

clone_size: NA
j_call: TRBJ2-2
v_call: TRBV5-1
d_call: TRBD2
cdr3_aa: CASRITSGKAGELFF
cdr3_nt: TGCGCCAGCAGAATAACTAGCGGGAAGGCCGGGGAGCTGTTTTTT

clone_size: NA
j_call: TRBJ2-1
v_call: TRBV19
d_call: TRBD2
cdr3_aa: CASSIGTSGYNEQFF
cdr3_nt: TGTGCCAGTAGTATCGGAACTAGCGGTTACAATGAGCAGTTCTTC

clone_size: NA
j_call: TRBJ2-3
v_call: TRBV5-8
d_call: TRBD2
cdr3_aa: CASSLYVGTSGRVPDTQYF
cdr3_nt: TGTGCCAGCAGCTTGTATGTCGGGACTAGCGGGAGGGTGCCTGATACGCAGTATTTT

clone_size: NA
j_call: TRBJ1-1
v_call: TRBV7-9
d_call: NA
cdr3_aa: CASSPRAASEAFF
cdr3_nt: TGTGCCAGCAGCCCTCGGGCAGCTTCGGAAGCTTTCTTT

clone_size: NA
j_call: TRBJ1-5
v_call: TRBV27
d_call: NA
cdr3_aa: CASSLSRSNQPQHF
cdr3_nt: TGTGCCAGCAGTTTATCTCGGAGCAATCAGCCCCAGCATTTT

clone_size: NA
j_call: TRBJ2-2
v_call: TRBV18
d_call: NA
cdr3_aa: CASSPQESGAGTGELFF
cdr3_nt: TGTGCCAGCTCACCACAGGAGTCGGGCGCCGGCACCGGGGAGCTGTTTTTT

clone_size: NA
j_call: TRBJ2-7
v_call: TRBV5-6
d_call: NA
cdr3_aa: CASSLVRGVEQYF
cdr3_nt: TGTGCCAGCAGCTTGGTACGGGGAGTCGAGCAGTACTTC

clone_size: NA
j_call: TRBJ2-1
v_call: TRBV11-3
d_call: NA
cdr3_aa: CASSLGVGEQFF
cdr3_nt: TGTGCCAGCAGCTTAGGCGTTGGTGAGCAGTTCTTC

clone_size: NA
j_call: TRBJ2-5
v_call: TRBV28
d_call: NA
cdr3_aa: CASSLSGGHQTQYF
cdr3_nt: TGTGCCAGCAGTTTGTCAGGTGGTCACCAGACCCAGTACTTC

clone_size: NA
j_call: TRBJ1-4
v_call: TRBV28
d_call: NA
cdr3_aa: CASSGSEKLFF
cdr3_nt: TGTGCCAGCAGTGGGTCGGAAAAACTGTTTTTT

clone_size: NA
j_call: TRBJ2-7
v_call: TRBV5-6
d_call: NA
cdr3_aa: CASSFYEQYF
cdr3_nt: TGTGCCAGCAGCTTTTACGAGCAGTACTTC

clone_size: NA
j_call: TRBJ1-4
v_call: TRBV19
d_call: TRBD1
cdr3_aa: CASSNRDRATNEKLFF
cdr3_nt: TGTGCCAGTAGCAACCGGGACAGGGCCACTAATGAAAAACTGTTTTTT

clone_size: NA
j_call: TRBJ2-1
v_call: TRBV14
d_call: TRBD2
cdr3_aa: CASSRRLAGDNEQFF
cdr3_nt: TGTGCCAGCAGCCGCAGACTAGCGGGAGACAATGAGCAGTTCTTC

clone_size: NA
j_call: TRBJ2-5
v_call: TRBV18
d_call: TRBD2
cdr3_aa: CASSRVGRAGETQYF
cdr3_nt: TGTGCCAGCTCACGAGTCGGGAGGGCTGGAGAGACCCAGTACTTC

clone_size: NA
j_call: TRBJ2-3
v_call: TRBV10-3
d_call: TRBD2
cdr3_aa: CAISVWTSGGPDTQYF
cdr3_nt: TGTGCCATCAGTGTCTGGACTAGCGGGGGGCCTGATACGCAGTATTTT

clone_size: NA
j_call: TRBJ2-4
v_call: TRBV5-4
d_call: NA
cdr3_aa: CASSFTREHHIQYF
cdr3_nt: TGTGCCAGCAGCTTCACCAGGGAACACCACATTCAGTACTTC

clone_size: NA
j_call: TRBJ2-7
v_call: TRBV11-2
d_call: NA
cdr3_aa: CASSSVRGGGARYEQYF
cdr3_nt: TGTGCCAGCAGCTCCGTTCGGGGCGGCGGGGCGAGGTACGAGCAGTACTTC

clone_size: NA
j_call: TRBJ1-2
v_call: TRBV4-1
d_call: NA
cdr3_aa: CASSQVGRTDGYTF
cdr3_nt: TGCGCCAGCAGCCAAGTGGGCCGGACAGATGGCTACACCTTC

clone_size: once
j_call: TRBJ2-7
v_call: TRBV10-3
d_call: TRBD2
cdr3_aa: CAISSTSGTSAYEQYF
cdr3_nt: TGTGCCATCAGTTCAACGTCCGGGACTAGCGCCTACGAGCAGTACTTC

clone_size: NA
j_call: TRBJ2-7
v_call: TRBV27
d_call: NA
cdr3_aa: CASSLFGGTSYEQYF
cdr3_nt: TGTGCCAGCAGTTTATTCGGGGGCACCTCCTACGAGCAGTACTTC

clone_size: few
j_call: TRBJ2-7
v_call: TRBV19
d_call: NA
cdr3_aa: CASNDGFWQYF
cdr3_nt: TGTGCCAGTAATGACGGATTTTGGCAGTACTTC

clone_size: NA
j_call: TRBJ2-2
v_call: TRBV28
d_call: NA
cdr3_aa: CASSNRVPGELFF
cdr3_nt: TGTGCCAGCAGTAACAGGGTTCCCGGGGAGCTGTTTTTT

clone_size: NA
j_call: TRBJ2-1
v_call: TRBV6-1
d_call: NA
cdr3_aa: CASSEAGSSSYNEQFF
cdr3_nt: TGTGCCAGCAGTGAAGCTGGGAGCAGCTCCTACAATGAGCAGTTCTTC

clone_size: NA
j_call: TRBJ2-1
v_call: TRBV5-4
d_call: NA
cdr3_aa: CASSLTGGEQFF
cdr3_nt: TGTGCCAGCAGCTTGACTGGCGGGGAGCAGTTCTTC

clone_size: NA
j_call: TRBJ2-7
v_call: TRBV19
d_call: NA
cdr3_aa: CASSSPYEQYF
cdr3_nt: TGTGCCAGTAGTAGCCCCTACGAGCAGTACTTC

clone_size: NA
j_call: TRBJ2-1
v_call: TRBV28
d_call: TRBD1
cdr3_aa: CASSPGTALGQQFF
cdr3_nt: TGTGCCAGCAGTCCAGGGACAGCCCTAGGTCAGCAGTTCTTC

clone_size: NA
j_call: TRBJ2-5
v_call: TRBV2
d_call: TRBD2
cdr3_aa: CASSGPGLAKQETQYF
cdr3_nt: TGTGCCAGCAGTGGGCCGGGACTAGCGAAACAAGAGACCCAGTACTTC

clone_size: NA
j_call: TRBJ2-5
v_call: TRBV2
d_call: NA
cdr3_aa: CASLWLGKETQYF
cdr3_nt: TGTGCCAGCCTATGGCTAGGCAAAGAGACCCAGTACTTC

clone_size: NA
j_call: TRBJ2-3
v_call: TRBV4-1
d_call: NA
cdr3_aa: CASSPRRAGATDTQYF
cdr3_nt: TGCGCCAGCAGCCCTAGGAGGGCCGGGGCCACAGATACGCAGTATTTT

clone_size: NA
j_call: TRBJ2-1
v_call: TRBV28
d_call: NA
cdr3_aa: CASSLMGRKYNEQFF
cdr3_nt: TGTGCCAGCAGTTTAATGGGACGGAAGTACAATGAGCAGTTCTTC

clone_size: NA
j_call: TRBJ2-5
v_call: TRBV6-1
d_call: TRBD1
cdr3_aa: CASSEGWRTGETQYF
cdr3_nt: TGTGCCAGCAGTGAGGGGTGGAGGACAGGGGAGACCCAGTACTTC

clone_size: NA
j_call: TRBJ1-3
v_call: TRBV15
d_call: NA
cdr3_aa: CATSRWGQSSGNTIYF
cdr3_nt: TGTGCCACCAGCAGATGGGGCCAGAGCTCTGGAAACACCATATATTTT

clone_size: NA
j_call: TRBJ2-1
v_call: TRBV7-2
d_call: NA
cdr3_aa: CASSLAGREQFF
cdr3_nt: TGTGCCAGCAGCTTAGCGGGGAGGGAGCAGTTCTTC

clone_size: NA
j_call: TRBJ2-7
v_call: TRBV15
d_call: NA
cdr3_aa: CATSRTLGTEMDEQYF
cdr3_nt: TGTGCCACCAGCAGAACCCTCGGGACGGAGATGGACGAGCAGTACTTC

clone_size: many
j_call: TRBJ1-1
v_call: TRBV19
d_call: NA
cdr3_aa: CASKGDMDTEAFF
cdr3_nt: TGTGCCAGTAAGGGGGACATGGACACTGAAGCTTTCTTT

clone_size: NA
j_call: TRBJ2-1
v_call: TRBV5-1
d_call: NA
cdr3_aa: CASGGGGDYNEQFF
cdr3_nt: TGCGCCAGTGGAGGAGGAGGAGATTACAATGAGCAGTTCTTC

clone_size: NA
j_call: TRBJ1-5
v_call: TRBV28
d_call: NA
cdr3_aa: CASSFYRGTYQPQHF
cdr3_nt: TGTGCCAGCAGTTTTTATCGGGGAACGTATCAGCCCCAGCATTTT

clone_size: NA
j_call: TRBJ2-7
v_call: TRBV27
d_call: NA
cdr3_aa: CASSLIGRGTYEQYF
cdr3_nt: TGTGCCAGCAGTTTAATTGGCAGGGGAACTTACGAGCAGTACTTC

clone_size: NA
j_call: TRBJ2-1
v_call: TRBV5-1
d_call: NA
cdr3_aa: CASSLAPGSSYNEQFF
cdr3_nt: TGCGCCAGCAGCTTGGCCCCAGGGAGCTCCTACAATGAGCAGTTCTTC

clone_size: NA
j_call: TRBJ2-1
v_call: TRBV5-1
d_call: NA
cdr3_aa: CASSHEYNEQFF
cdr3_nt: TGCGCCAGCAGCCATGAATACAATGAGCAGTTCTTC

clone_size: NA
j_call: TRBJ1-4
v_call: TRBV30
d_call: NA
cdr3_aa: CAWSAEITREGKLFF
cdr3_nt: TGTGCCTGGAGTGCTGAAATCACCAGGGAAGGAAAACTGTTTTTT

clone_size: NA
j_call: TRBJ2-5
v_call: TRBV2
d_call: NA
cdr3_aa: CASSGLEETQYF
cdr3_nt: TGTGCCAGCAGTGGTCTAGAAGAGACCCAGTACTTC

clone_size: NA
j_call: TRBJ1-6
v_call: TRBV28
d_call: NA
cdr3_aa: CASITNYNSPLHF
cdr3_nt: TGTGCCAGCATCACAAATTATAATTCACCCCTCCACTTT

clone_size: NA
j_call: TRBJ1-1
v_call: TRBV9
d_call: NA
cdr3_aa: CASSPLVYTEAFF
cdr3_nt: TGTGCCAGCAGCCCCCTGGTGTATACTGAAGCTTTCTTT

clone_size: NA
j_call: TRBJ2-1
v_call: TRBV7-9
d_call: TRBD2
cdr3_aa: CASSSISGTSYNEQFF
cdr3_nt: TGTGCCAGCAGCTCGATTAGCGGGACGTCCTACAATGAGCAGTTCTTC

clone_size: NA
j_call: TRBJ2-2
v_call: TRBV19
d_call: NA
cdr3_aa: CASSIDLSGSGELFF
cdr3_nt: TGTGCCAGTAGTATAGATCTTTCGGGGTCGGGGGAGCTGTTTTTT

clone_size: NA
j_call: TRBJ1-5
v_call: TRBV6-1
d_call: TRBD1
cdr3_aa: CASSEFEGAVNQPQHF
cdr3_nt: TGTGCCAGCAGTGAATTCGAGGGGGCGGTCAATCAGCCCCAGCATTTT